This is a list of T cell receptor beta chains from one sample in a study of Tregs in tolerant kidney transplant recipients. These receptors are not linked to any known antigen. Profiling relied on immunoSEQ multiplex PCR, and the TCRdb table lists in-frame clones only, not all of them. Of approximately 1,800 clones detected, 65% to 75% appear once; the ten largest clones hold around 4%. Sequenced sample: CD8+ T cells from blood cultured with allogeneic cells. All receptors derive from a human donor in good health. Each CDR3 is given without its conserved first and last residue.

v_call: TRBV13; cdr3_aa: ASSSDRGGSYNSPLH
v_call: TRBV7-9; cdr3_aa: ASSFDGTEAF
v_call: TRBV6-5; cdr3_aa: ASSYSGENTEAF
v_call: TRBV18; cdr3_aa: ASSHPSRLDTQY
v_call: TRBV19; cdr3_aa: ASSIDGDTQY
v_call: TRBV7-9; cdr3_aa: ASSLAYVDGTYGYT
v_call: TRBV19; cdr3_aa: ASSPGPGPLYNQPQH
v_call: TRBV19; cdr3_aa: ASSVGTGGWQPQH
v_call: TRBV5-8; cdr3_aa: ASSLGAGFEQF
v_call: TRBV5-6; cdr3_aa: ASSFGTGVPGTF
v_call: TRBV11-1; cdr3_aa: ASSLGGGPANTGELF
v_call: TRBV2; cdr3_aa: ASSPDRGGNTIY
v_call: TRBV4-1; cdr3_aa: ASSLKGGGTEAF
v_call: TRBV9; cdr3_aa: ASSPTVGPNEQF
v_call: TRBV6-6; cdr3_aa: ASSYVWNTEAF
v_call: TRBV15; cdr3_aa: ATSRDRGSTEAF
v_call: TRBV7-9; cdr3_aa: ASSFVGETQY
v_call: TRBV9; cdr3_aa: ASRPGGLQETQY
v_call: TRBV27; cdr3_aa: ASSFGANTEAF
v_call: TRBV2; cdr3_aa: ASRGHEQY
v_call: TRBV21-1; cdr3_aa: ASSKASRLAGAYNEQF
v_call: TRBV4-1; cdr3_aa: ASSPLLNQPQH
v_call: TRBV7-9; cdr3_aa: ASSAGWRSEKLF
v_call: TRBV7-9; cdr3_aa: ASSPWTGNTEAF
v_call: TRBV2; cdr3_aa: ASRGSPRGAQKPRPQH
v_call: TRBV6-5; cdr3_aa: ASNHPGASTDTQY
v_call: TRBV5-1; cdr3_aa: ASMGQGAYNEQF
v_call: TRBV6-5; cdr3_aa: ASSPQGAGELF
v_call: TRBV6-5; cdr3_aa: ASSYRGGSGYGYT
v_call: TRBV11-3; cdr3_aa: ASSLAPGNEQF
v_call: TRBV5-1; cdr3_aa: ASSQGGTGVNTGELF
v_call: TRBV6-5; cdr3_aa: ASSQTPGELF
v_call: TRBV9; cdr3_aa: ASSVFPNEQF
v_call: TRBV7-9; cdr3_aa: ASTPLREGYNEQF
v_call: TRBV9; cdr3_aa: ASSVAWREEGNEQF
v_call: TRBV9; cdr3_aa: ASSAGTGGYEQY